This T cell receptor beta chain appears in the sequencing data of a study of early T cells in non-severe SARS-CoV-2 infection (dated by TCRdb to the early 2020s). Study-wide context: Because TCR sequencing relied on bulk RNA taken from unsorted whole blood, pairing of alpha and beta chains was not possible.

What the work shows at the level of the full study, not this receptor alone: VDJdb matching was skewed toward anti-spike CD8 responses, so virus-specific expansions were likely underestimated and private and CD4 specificities were missed.

Library method: 5' RACE. The listed sequencing device is NextSeq 500. The TCR library protocol attached unique molecular identifiers to individual cDNA molecules to correct for sequencing error and PCR bias. Both TCR alpha and beta chains were sequenced, and tight co-correlation was observed between alpha and beta sequence abundances in each sample. Concerning the study's data processing: Decombinator V4 was used to annotate the V gene, J gene and CDR3 of the TCR sequences. TCRs were defined as expanded if a significant change between any two time points was detected under a Poisson model with p below 0.0001. Abundances of TCRs were expressed as counts per million after normalisation to the total number of TCRs sequenced in each sample. TRAV1-2 paired with TRAJ12, TRAJ20 or TRAJ33 defined MAIT TCRs, while TRAV10 paired with TRAJ18 defined iNKT TCRs. VDJdb, accessed 1 November 2021, was searched for CMV, EBV and SARS-CoV-2 annotated TCRs, with TCRs annotated for multiple antigens excluded. TCRdb trimmed the raw reads at Q25, called clones with MiXCR and kept productive beta chains. Each CDR3 protein gets just one entry, which takes the most common genes and DNA from the rows behind it. The V and J calls reflect TCRdb's pipeline rather than the authors' work. The sample table lists 100,000 to 130,000 distinct CDR3 sequences, 12% of them with a count of one. Around 2.9% of the sample is held by the ten biggest clonotypes.

A case-control design nested within a healthcare worker cohort in London, UK, was used, with weekly nasopharyngeal swab PCR tests and blood sampling performed. Healthcare workers were recruited during the week of the UK lockdown, between 23 and 31 March 2020, and followed weekly for up to roughly 15 weeks. Sequences SGHAT (CDR1) and FQNNGV (CDR2) are obtained from the germline V gene. The CDR3 goes from the cysteine to the phenylalanine over 14 residues. Just CDR3 DNA is preserved here, 42 bases in frame from base 1. V and J lose 0 bases and 1 base, and a span of 7 bases separates them. In the case of this clonotype: What antigen it recognizes has not been identified. The record has no base qualities; no much larger clone is one base away.

Sequences were obtained from whole blood. This chain is built from TRBV11-2 and TRBJ2-7; the D gene lacks a confident call. The receptor was derived from an adult who was a healthcare worker with PCR-confirmed SARS-CoV-2 infection or an uninfected control (not recorded which). The bases are TGTGCCAGCAGCTTAGATTTGGGTTCCTACGAGCAGTACTTC. Its translation is CASSLDLGSYEQYF.